A selection of T cell receptor beta chains follows, all from one sample in a study of blood T cell repertoires in COVID-19. Clones were sequenced by immunoSEQ multiplex PCR, and TCRdb holds only the in-frame ones, with some missing. The repertoire consists of roughly 49,000 clones, with roughly 70% occurring once and the leading ten covering around 9.4%. Material for sequencing was peripheral blood. These receptors came from a woman between 65 and 79 years old with acute or convalescent COVID-19. Both conserved end residues are part of each CDR3. Fields, in order: clone size, J gene, CDR3 length, D gene, V gene, CDR3 DNA, CDR3 protein. The D gene is left open where the match is weak. A row's size may be missing; if present it is once, few, many or a size class.

clone size: .
J gene: TRBJ2-3
CDR3 length: 13
D gene: TRBD1
V gene: TRBV7-9
CDR3 DNA: TGTGCCAGCAGAAGACAGGGGGCAGATACGCAGTATTTT
CDR3 protein: CASRRQGADTQYF

clone size: .
J gene: TRBJ1-2
CDR3 length: 12
D gene: .
V gene: TRBV24-1
CDR3 DNA: TGTGCCACCAGCGCGGGGGTCTATGGCTACACCTTC
CDR3 protein: CATSAGVYGYTF

clone size: few
J gene: TRBJ1-4
CDR3 length: 15
D gene: TRBD1
V gene: TRBV19
CDR3 DNA: TGTGCCAGTAGTCTCCTAGGGACAGAGAATGAAAAACTGTTTTTT
CDR3 protein: CASSLLGTENEKLFF

clone size: .
J gene: TRBJ2-3
CDR3 length: 15
D gene: .
V gene: TRBV6-5
CDR3 DNA: TGTGCCAGCAGTTACTCGACGCAGGGAAAAGATACGCAGTATTTT
CDR3 protein: CASSYSTQGKDTQYF

clone size: .
J gene: TRBJ1-4
CDR3 length: 16
D gene: .
V gene: TRBV5-4
CDR3 DNA: TGTGCCAGCAGCAGTCGGTCGGGGTCAACTAATGAAAAACTGTTTTTT
CDR3 protein: CASSSRSGSTNEKLFF

clone size: .
J gene: TRBJ2-6
CDR3 length: 13
D gene: TRBD1
V gene: TRBV19
CDR3 DNA: TGTGCCAGTGGACAGGGACGGGCCAACGTCCTGACTTTC
CDR3 protein: CASGQGRANVLTF

clone size: .
J gene: TRBJ2-4
CDR3 length: 13
D gene: TRBD1
V gene: TRBV18
CDR3 DNA: TGTGCCAGCTCACCGGTCCGGGACAGCTGGGTGTACTTC
CDR3 protein: CASSPVRDSWVYF

clone size: once
J gene: TRBJ1-1
CDR3 length: 11
D gene: TRBD1
V gene: TRBV7-6
CDR3 DNA: TGTGCCAGCAAACAGGGGGTGGAAGCTTTCTTT
CDR3 protein: CASKQGVEAFF

clone size: many
J gene: TRBJ2-5
CDR3 length: 14
D gene: TRBD2
V gene: TRBV2
CDR3 DNA: TGTGCCAGCAAAGGACTAGCGGGACTTGAGACCCAGTACTTC
CDR3 protein: CASKGLAGLETQYF

clone size: .
J gene: TRBJ2-1
CDR3 length: 16
D gene: TRBD2
V gene: TRBV9
CDR3 DNA: TGTGCCAGCAGCGTAGGGGGACTAGCGGGAGTGTATGAGCAGTTCTTC
CDR3 protein: CASSVGGLAGVYEQFF

clone size: .
J gene: TRBJ1-2
CDR3 length: 13
D gene: .
V gene: TRBV5-4
CDR3 DNA: TGTGCCAGTCACCCAGGCGGGTACTATGGCTACACCTTC
CDR3 protein: CASHPGGYYGYTF

clone size: .
J gene: TRBJ2-6
CDR3 length: 15
D gene: TRBD1
V gene: TRBV28
CDR3 DNA: TGTGCCAGCATTGAGGGGGCGGCTGGGGCCAACGTCCTGACTTTT
CDR3 protein: CASIEGAAGANVLTF

clone size: .
J gene: TRBJ1-5
CDR3 length: 13
D gene: .
V gene: TRBV7-8
CDR3 DNA: TGTGCCAGCAGCTTCTCCCGGGATCAGCCCCAGCATTTT
CDR3 protein: CASSFSRDQPQHF

clone size: .
J gene: TRBJ2-7
CDR3 length: 13
D gene: .
V gene: TRBV11-2
CDR3 DNA: TGTGCCAGCAGCTTAATCTTCACCGGCGAGCAGTACTTC
CDR3 protein: CASSLIFTGEQYF

clone size: once
J gene: TRBJ1-5
CDR3 length: 15
D gene: TRBD1
V gene: TRBV19
CDR3 DNA: TGTGCCAGTAGTATAGTTGGGACAGCCGGGCCGCCCCAGCATTTT
CDR3 protein: CASSIVGTAGPPQHF

clone size: .
J gene: TRBJ1-1
CDR3 length: 12
D gene: .
V gene: TRBV3-1/TRBV3-2
CDR3 DNA: TGTGCCAGCAGCCAAGCGGCAGGAAAAGCTTTCTTT
CDR3 protein: CASSQAAGKAFF

clone size: .
J gene: TRBJ2-5
CDR3 length: 16
D gene: .
V gene: TRBV6-6
CDR3 DNA: TGTGCCAGCAGTTCCCAGGGGAGTGGCCTTCAAGAGACCCAGTACTTC
CDR3 protein: CASSSQGSGLQETQYF

clone size: .
J gene: TRBJ1-1
CDR3 length: 15
D gene: TRBD1
V gene: TRBV11-2
CDR3 DNA: TGTGCCAGCAGCTGGGGACAGGGGGCTTCAACTGAAGCTTTCTTT
CDR3 protein: CASSWGQGASTEAFF

clone size: .
J gene: TRBJ2-5
CDR3 length: 16
D gene: TRBD2
V gene: TRBV5-1
CDR3 DNA: TGCGCCAGCAGCTTGGCATCGACTAGCGGGAAAGAGACCCAGTACTTC
CDR3 protein: CASSLASTSGKETQYF

clone size: .
J gene: TRBJ1-2
CDR3 length: 14
D gene: TRBD1
V gene: TRBV5-1
CDR3 DNA: TGCGCCAGCAGTCCGGACAGGGGGGTTAATGGCTACACCTTC
CDR3 protein: CASSPDRGVNGYTF

clone size: .
J gene: TRBJ1-2
CDR3 length: 14
D gene: .
V gene: TRBV5-4
CDR3 DNA: TGTGCCAGCAGCCCGATATCGGGGGACTATGGCTACACCTTC
CDR3 protein: CASSPISGDYGYTF

clone size: .
J gene: TRBJ2-3
CDR3 length: 12
D gene: TRBD2
V gene: TRBV2
CDR3 DNA: TGTGCCAGCAAGCGGGGGTCAGATACGCAGTATTTT
CDR3 protein: CASKRGSDTQYF

clone size: .
J gene: TRBJ2-1
CDR3 length: 16
D gene: TRBD2
V gene: TRBV3-1/TRBV3-2
CDR3 DNA: TGTGCCAGCAGCCAAGGCTCGGCGGGAGAGGACAATGAGCAGTTCTTC
CDR3 protein: CASSQGSAGEDNEQFF

clone size: .
J gene: TRBJ1-2
CDR3 length: 13
D gene: .
V gene: TRBV6-5
CDR3 DNA: TGTGCCAGCAGTTCCCGTCTGTCCTATGGCTACACCTTC
CDR3 protein: CASSSRLSYGYTF

clone size: few
J gene: TRBJ2-1
CDR3 length: 15
D gene: .
V gene: TRBV9
CDR3 DNA: TGTGCCAGCAGCGTAGAATGGAGCTCCTACAATGAGCAGTTCTTC
CDR3 protein: CASSVEWSSYNEQFF

clone size: few
J gene: TRBJ2-1
CDR3 length: 11
D gene: .
V gene: TRBV7-9
CDR3 DNA: TGTGCCAGCAGCTTAACGGATGAGCAGTTCTTC
CDR3 protein: CASSLTDEQFF

clone size: .
J gene: TRBJ2-1
CDR3 length: 16
D gene: .
V gene: TRBV29-1
CDR3 DNA: TGCAGCGTTGAAGATAACTCACTAAGCTCCTACAATGAGCAGTTCTTC
CDR3 protein: CSVEDNSLSSYNEQFF

clone size: .
J gene: TRBJ2-7
CDR3 length: 13
D gene: .
V gene: TRBV5-5
CDR3 DNA: TGTGCCAGCAGCTTAATGTCAGGAAACGAGCAGTACTTC
CDR3 protein: CASSLMSGNEQYF

clone size: .
J gene: TRBJ1-1
CDR3 length: 13
D gene: .
V gene: TRBV12-3/TRBV12-4
CDR3 DNA: TGTGCCAGCACCTACGGCACACAACTAGAAGCTTTCTTT
CDR3 protein: CASTYGTQLEAFF

clone size: .
J gene: TRBJ2-7
CDR3 length: 15
D gene: TRBD1
V gene: TRBV27
CDR3 DNA: TGTGCCAGCAGTTTGTCGATGGGACAGGGCTACGAGCAGTACTTC
CDR3 protein: CASSLSMGQGYEQYF

clone size: once
J gene: TRBJ1-5
CDR3 length: 16
D gene: .
V gene: TRBV6-1
CDR3 DNA: TGTGCCAGCAGTGGACTCGCAGGGTATAGCAATCAGCCCCAGCATTTT
CDR3 protein: CASSGLAGYSNQPQHF

clone size: .
J gene: TRBJ2-1
CDR3 length: 13
D gene: TRBD1
V gene: TRBV10-2
CDR3 DNA: TGCGCCAGCATGGTCCCGGGACAGCGTGAGCAGTTCTTC
CDR3 protein: CASMVPGQREQFF

clone size: .
J gene: TRBJ1-2
CDR3 length: 14
D gene: TRBD1
V gene: TRBV5-4
CDR3 DNA: TGTGCCAGCAGCTTAGACAGGGGGCTCTATGGCTACACCTTC
CDR3 protein: CASSLDRGLYGYTF

clone size: .
J gene: TRBJ2-1
CDR3 length: 12
D gene: .
V gene: TRBV12-3/TRBV12-4
CDR3 DNA: TGTGCCAGCGGACGGGGTGAGGATGAGCAGTTCTTC
CDR3 protein: CASGRGEDEQFF

clone size: .
J gene: TRBJ2-5
CDR3 length: 13
D gene: .
V gene: TRBV14
CDR3 DNA: TGTGCCAGCAGCCAAGAGTTGAGGGAGACCCAGTACTTC
CDR3 protein: CASSQELRETQYF

clone size: .
J gene: TRBJ2-2
CDR3 length: 16
D gene: TRBD2
V gene: TRBV19
CDR3 DNA: TGTGCCAGTAGTATCTCTCTAGCGGGACTCACCGGGGAGCTGTTTTTT
CDR3 protein: CASSISLAGLTGELFF

clone size: once
J gene: TRBJ2-3
CDR3 length: 15
D gene: TRBD2
V gene: TRBV5-1
CDR3 DNA: TGCGCCAGCAGCCGGAGCGGGATATTCACAGATACGCAGTATTTT
CDR3 protein: CASSRSGIFTDTQYF

clone size: once
J gene: TRBJ1-2
CDR3 length: 14
D gene: TRBD1
V gene: TRBV7-8
CDR3 DNA: TGTGCCAGCAGCTTGATAGGACAGGGCTATGGCTACACCTTC
CDR3 protein: CASSLIGQGYGYTF

clone size: .
J gene: TRBJ2-7
CDR3 length: 13
D gene: .
V gene: TRBV24-1
CDR3 DNA: TGTGCCACCAGTGACACCTTGACCGGGAAGCAGTACTTC
CDR3 protein: CATSDTLTGKQYF

clone size: .
J gene: TRBJ2-1
CDR3 length: 16
D gene: TRBD2
V gene: TRBV24-1
CDR3 DNA: TGTGCCACCAGTGTGCCTAGACTAGCGGGGGGTAATGAGCAGTTCTTC
CDR3 protein: CATSVPRLAGGNEQFF

clone size: .
J gene: TRBJ1-5
CDR3 length: 16
D gene: .
V gene: TRBV2
CDR3 DNA: TGTGCCAGCAGGGGGGCGGGGGCAGGAAGCAATCAGCCCCAGCATTTT
CDR3 protein: CASRGAGAGSNQPQHF

clone size: .
J gene: TRBJ2-1
CDR3 length: 14
D gene: TRBD2
V gene: TRBV7-9
CDR3 DNA: TGTGCCAGCAGATCACTAGCGGGAGGCGGTGAGCAGTTCTTC
CDR3 protein: CASRSLAGGGEQFF

clone size: .
J gene: TRBJ2-1
CDR3 length: 15
D gene: TRBD2
V gene: TRBV19
CDR3 DNA: TGTGCCAGTAGCCTACTAGCGGGAGGGTCCCATGAGCAGTTCTTC
CDR3 protein: CASSLLAGGSHEQFF

clone size: .
J gene: TRBJ2-3
CDR3 length: 15
D gene: .
V gene: TRBV21-1
CDR3 DNA: TGTGCCAGCCTCACCGGGAGGGCGGTCACAGATACGCAGTATTTT
CDR3 protein: CASLTGRAVTDTQYF

clone size: .
J gene: TRBJ2-2
CDR3 length: 14
D gene: TRBD2
V gene: TRBV20-1
CDR3 DNA: TGCAGTGCTAGTAGGAGCGGGGGGGCCGGGGAGCTGTTTTTT
CDR3 protein: CSASRSGGAGELFF

clone size: once
J gene: TRBJ2-5
CDR3 length: 15
D gene: TRBD2
V gene: TRBV5-1
CDR3 DNA: TGCGCCAGCAGCTTGAGTGCGGGAGGGCCGCAGACCCAGTACTTC
CDR3 protein: CASSLSAGGPQTQYF

clone size: .
J gene: TRBJ2-1
CDR3 length: 16
D gene: TRBD2
V gene: TRBV4-1
CDR3 DNA: TGCGCCAGCAGCCAAGGAGCTAGCGGGAGTTACAATGAGCAGTTCTTC
CDR3 protein: CASSQGASGSYNEQFF

clone size: .
J gene: TRBJ2-7
CDR3 length: 16
D gene: TRBD1
V gene: TRBV4-1
CDR3 DNA: TGCGCCAGCACCCCCCAATTCCGGGACAGCTCCTACGAGCAGTACTTC
CDR3 protein: CASTPQFRDSSYEQYF

clone size: .
J gene: TRBJ2-7
CDR3 length: 14
D gene: TRBD2
V gene: TRBV19
CDR3 DNA: TGTGCCAGTAGTATCCGGCTAGCGGGAGACGAGCAGTACTTC
CDR3 protein: CASSIRLAGDEQYF

clone size: few
J gene: TRBJ2-3
CDR3 length: 12
D gene: .
V gene: TRBV28
CDR3 DNA: TGTGCCAGCAGGCGGCAAGCAGATACGCAGTATTTT
CDR3 protein: CASRRQADTQYF

clone size: .
J gene: TRBJ2-1
CDR3 length: 15
D gene: .
V gene: TRBV5-4
CDR3 DNA: TGTGCCAGCAGCTTCGCGAGGACATCTACGGATGAGCAGTTCTTC
CDR3 protein: CASSFARTSTDEQFF

clone size: .
J gene: TRBJ2-2
CDR3 length: 14
D gene: .
V gene: TRBV19
CDR3 DNA: TGTGCCAGTAGAAGTGAGGGCGGCACCGGGGAGCTGTTTTTT
CDR3 protein: CASRSEGGTGELFF